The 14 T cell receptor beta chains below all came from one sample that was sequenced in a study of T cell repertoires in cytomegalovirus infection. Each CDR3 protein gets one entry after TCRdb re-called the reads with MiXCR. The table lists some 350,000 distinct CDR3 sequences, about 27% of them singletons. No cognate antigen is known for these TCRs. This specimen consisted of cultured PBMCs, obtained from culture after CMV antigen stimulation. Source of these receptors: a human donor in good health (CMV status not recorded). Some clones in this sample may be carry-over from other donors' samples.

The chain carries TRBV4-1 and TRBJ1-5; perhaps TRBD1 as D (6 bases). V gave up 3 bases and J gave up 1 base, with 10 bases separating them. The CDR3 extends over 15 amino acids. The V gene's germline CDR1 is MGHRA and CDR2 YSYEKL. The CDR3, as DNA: TGCGCCAGCAGCCAGGCTGGACAGAGCAATCAGCCCCAGCATTTT. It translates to CASSQAGQSNQPQHF.

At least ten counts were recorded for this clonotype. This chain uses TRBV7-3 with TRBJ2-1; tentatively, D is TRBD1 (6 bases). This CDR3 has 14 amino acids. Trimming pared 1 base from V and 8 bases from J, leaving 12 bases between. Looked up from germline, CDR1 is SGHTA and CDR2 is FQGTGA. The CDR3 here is CASSLNAGADEQFF. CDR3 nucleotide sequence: TGTGCCAGCAGCTTAAACGCAGGGGCCGATGAGCAGTTCTTC.

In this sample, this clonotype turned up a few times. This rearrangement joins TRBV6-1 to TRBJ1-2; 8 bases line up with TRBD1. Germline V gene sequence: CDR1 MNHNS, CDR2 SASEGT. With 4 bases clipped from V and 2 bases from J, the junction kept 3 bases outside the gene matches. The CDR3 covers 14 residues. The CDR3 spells CASSGHRGNYGYTF. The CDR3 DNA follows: TGTGCCAGCAGTGGACACAGGGGGAACTATGGCTACACCTTC.

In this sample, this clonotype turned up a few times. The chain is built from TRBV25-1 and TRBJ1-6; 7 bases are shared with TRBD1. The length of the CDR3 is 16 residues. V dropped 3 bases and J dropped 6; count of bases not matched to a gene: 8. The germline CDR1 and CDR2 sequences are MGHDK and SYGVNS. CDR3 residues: CASSDSQGQLNSPLHF. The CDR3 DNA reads TGTGCCAGCAGTGACTCCCAGGGACAGCTTAATTCACCCCTCCACTTT.

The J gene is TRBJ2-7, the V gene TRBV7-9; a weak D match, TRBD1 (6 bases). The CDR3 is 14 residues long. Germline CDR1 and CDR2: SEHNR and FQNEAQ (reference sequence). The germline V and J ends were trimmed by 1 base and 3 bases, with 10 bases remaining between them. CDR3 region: CASSLVWDNYEQYF. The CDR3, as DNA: TGTGCCAGCAGCTTAGTTTGGGACAACTACGAGCAGTACTTC.

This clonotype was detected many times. The DNA for the CDR3 is TGTGCCAGCAGCCTCAGACAGGGCTTAGCCAAAAACATTCAGTACTTC. Protein sequence: CASSLRQGLAKNIQYF. The rearrangement links TRBV7-8 to TRBJ2-4, with TRBD1 matching over 7 bases. The CDR3 loop spans 16 amino acids. Germline V gene lookup returns CDR1 SGHVS and CDR2 FQNEAQ. With V trimmed by 5 bases and J by 0 bases, 7 bases remained unmatched.

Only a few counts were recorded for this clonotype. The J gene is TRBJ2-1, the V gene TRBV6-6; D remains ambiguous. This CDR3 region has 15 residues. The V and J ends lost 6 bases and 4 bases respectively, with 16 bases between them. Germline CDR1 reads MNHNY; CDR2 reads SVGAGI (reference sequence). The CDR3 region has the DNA TGTGCCAGCAGCTATGTAGCCCCCTTATACAATGAGCAGTTCTTC. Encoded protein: CASSYVAPLYNEQFF.

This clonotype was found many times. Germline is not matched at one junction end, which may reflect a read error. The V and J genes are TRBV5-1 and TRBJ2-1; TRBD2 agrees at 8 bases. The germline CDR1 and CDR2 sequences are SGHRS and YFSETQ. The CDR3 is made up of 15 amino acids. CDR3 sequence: CASSSLAGSYNEQFF. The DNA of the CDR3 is TGTGCCAGCAGCTCATTAGCGGGGTCCTACAATGAGCAGTTCTTC.

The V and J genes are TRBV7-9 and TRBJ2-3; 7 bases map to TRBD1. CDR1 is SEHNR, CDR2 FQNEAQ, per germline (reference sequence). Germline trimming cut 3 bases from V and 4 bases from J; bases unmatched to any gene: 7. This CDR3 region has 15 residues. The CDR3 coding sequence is TGTGCCAGCAGCTTGGCGACAGGGTATCCAGATACGCAGTATTTT. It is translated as CASSLATGYPDTQYF.

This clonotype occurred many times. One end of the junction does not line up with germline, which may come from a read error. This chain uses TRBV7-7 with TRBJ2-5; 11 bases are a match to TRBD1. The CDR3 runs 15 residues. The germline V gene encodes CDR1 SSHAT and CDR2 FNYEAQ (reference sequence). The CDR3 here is CASSLAGTGGETQYF. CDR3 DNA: TGTGCTAGCAGCTTAGCTGGGACAGGGGGTGAGACCCAGTACTTC. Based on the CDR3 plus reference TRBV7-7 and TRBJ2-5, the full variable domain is GAGVSQSPRYKVTKRGQDVTLRCDPISSHATLYWYQQALGQGPEFLTYFNYEAQPDKSGLPSDRFSAERPEGSISTLTIQRTEQRDSAMYRCASSLAGTGGETQYFGPGTRLLVL.

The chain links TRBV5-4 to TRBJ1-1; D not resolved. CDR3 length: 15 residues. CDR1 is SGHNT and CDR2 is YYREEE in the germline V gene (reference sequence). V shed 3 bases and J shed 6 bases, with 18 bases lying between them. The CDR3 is CASSSTTAGRPEAFF. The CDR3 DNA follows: TGTGCCAGCAGCTCCACTACCGCGGGTAGACCTGAAGCTTTCTTT. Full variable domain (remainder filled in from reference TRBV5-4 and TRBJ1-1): ETGVTQSPTHLIKTRGQQVTLRCSSQSGHNTVSWYQQALGQGPQFIFQYYREEENGRGNFPPRFSGLQFPNYSSELNVNALELDDSALYLCASSSTTAGRPEAFFGQGTRLTVV.

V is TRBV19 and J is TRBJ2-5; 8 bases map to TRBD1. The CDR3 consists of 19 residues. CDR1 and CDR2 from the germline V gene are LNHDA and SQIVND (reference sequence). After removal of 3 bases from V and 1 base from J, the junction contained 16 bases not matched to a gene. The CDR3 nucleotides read TGTGCCAGTAGTATGGGTAGGCAGGGGGCGTCGACAAGCCAAGAGACCCAGTACTTC. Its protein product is CASSMGRQGASTSQETQYF.

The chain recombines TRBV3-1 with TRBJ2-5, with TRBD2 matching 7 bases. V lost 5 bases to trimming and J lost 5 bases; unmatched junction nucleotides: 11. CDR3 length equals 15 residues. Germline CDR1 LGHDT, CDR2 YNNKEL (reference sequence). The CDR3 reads CASSWVGRELETQYF. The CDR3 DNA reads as TGTGCCAGCAGCTGGGTGGGGCGGGAGTTGGAGACCCAGTACTTC.

CDR3 region: CASSFRGGAHYGYTF. In DNA form, the CDR3 reads TGTGCCAGCAGCTTCCGGGGAGGGGCCCACTATGGCTACACCTTC. This chain joins TRBV11-2 and TRBJ1-2; TRBD1 is a possible D gene (5 bases). The CDR3 totals 15 residues. CDR1 SGHAT and CDR2 FQNNGV come from the germline V gene. The V gene lost 3 bases and the J gene lost 3 bases, with 14 bases spanning the gap.